These T cell receptor beta chains were read from a single sample in a study of CD8 T cells in ankylosing spondylitis. TCRdb called the 5' RACE reads again in MiXCR, with one record for every CDR3 protein. The table shows just under 550,000 distinct CDR3 sequences, with roughly 13% occurring only once. Sequencing input: blood, either unsorted or a sorted T cell fraction (not recorded which). These receptors were taken from a male donor with ankylosing spondylitis. The CDR3 runs from the conserved cysteine through the conserved F or W. A D gene is named only where the DNA matches it firmly. A row's size may be missing; if present it is once, few, many or a size class.

j_gene	abundance	d_gene	v_gene	CDR3nt	CDR3aa
TRBJ2-1	many	-	TRBV7-2	TGTGCCAGCAGCCGAGACAGGACCCAAAATGAGCAGTTCTTC	CASSRDRTQNEQFF
TRBJ2-4	-	-	TRBV24-1	TGTGCCACCAGCTCGACAGGTTCTGGCAAAAACATTCAGTACTTC	CATSSTGSGKNIQYF
TRBJ2-1	few	-	TRBV2	TGTGCCAGCAGTGAGACAACAGGGAGGGCTAGCTGGGATGAGCAGTTCTTC	CASSETTGRASWDEQFF
TRBJ2-1	-	TRBD1	TRBV4-2	TGTGCCAGCAGCCTGGGCCCGGGACAGGGGAGTCTTGAGCAGTTCTTC	CASSLGPGQGSLEQFF
TRBJ1-1	-	-	TRBV5-1	TGCGCCAGCAGCTTGGGGGAGGAGAACACTGAAGCTTTCTTT	CASSLGEENTEAFF
TRBJ2-1	many	TRBD2	TRBV11-2	TGTGCCAGCAGCCTTCCTAGCGGCTTTGGCAATGAGCAGTTCTTC	CASSLPSGFGNEQFF
TRBJ2-2	-	TRBD2	TRBV20-1	TGCAGTGCTAGAGCACTAGCGGGAGTTGGCACCGGGGAGCTGTTTTTT	CSARALAGVGTGELFF
TRBJ2-1	-	TRBD1	TRBV29-1	TGCAGCGGTTTAGGGACAGTGACCTACAATGAGCAGTTCTTC	CSGLGTVTYNEQFF
TRBJ2-5	-	-	TRBV24-1	TGTGCCACCAGTGATTTGCAGGCCGGGGAGACCCAGTACTTC	CATSDLQAGETQYF
TRBJ1-1	many	-	TRBV10-3	TGTGCCATCAGTGAGGTCGATCGGCAGTTGAACACTGAAGCTTTCTTT	CAISEVDRQLNTEAFF
TRBJ2-7	-	TRBD2	TRBV7-2	TGTGCCAGCAGCTCCTTAGCGGGAGGAACCAGCTACGAGCAGTACTTC	CASSSLAGGTSYEQYF
TRBJ1-6	-	-	TRBV6-1	TGTGCCAGCAGTGAATTGAAAGGATCAGATAATTCACCCCTCCACTTT	CASSELKGSDNSPLHF
TRBJ1-1	-	TRBD1	TRBV10-3	TGTGCCATCAGTGAGAGGACAGGAGGCACTGAAGCTTTCTTT	CAISERTGGTEAFF
TRBJ1-5	-	-	TRBV12-3/TRBV12-4	TGTGCCAGCAGTCCCCGGGACGGGTATAGCAATCAGCCCCAGCATTTT	CASSPRDGYSNQPQHF
TRBJ1-2	-	-	TRBV20-1	TGCAGTGCTGATGAACTGACTAACTATGGCTACACCTTC	CSADELTNYGYTF
TRBJ1-1	-	TRBD1	TRBV27	TGTGCCAGCAGGGCAGGGGGGGAAGCTTTCTTT	CASRAGGEAFF
TRBJ2-7	-	-	TRBV11-2	TGTGCCAGCAGCATTACTTACGAGCAGTACTTC	CASSITYEQYF
TRBJ2-1	few	-	TRBV4-1	TGCGCCAGCAGCCAAGATTTACGGGAGATTGCTGGCTACAATGAGCAGTTCTTC	CASSQDLREIAGYNEQFF
TRBJ2-5	-	TRBD1	TRBV5-4	TGTGCCAGCAGCTTCAGGGGGAAGACCCAGTACTTC	CASSFRGKTQYF
TRBJ2-4	few	TRBD1	TRBV12-3/TRBV12-4	TGTGCCAGCAGTACAGGGGGGAACATTCAGTACTTC	CASSTGGNIQYF
TRBJ2-6	-	-	TRBV29-1	TGCAGCGTTGAAGGGGGTCCGGGGGCCAACGTCCTGACTTTC	CSVEGGPGANVLTF
TRBJ1-2	few	-	TRBV20-1	TGCAGTGCTAGAACACAGGGTAATGGCTACACCTTC	CSARTQGNGYTF
TRBJ2-5	-	-	TRBV19	TGTGCCAGTAGTATGGGCCACCAGACCGTCGAGACCCAGTACTTC	CASSMGHQTVETQYF
TRBJ2-1	-	-	TRBV30	TGTGCCTGGAACCGGGACCGAGAGAATGAGCAGTTCTTC	CAWNRDRENEQFF
TRBJ2-1	-	TRBD2	TRBV6-5	TGTGCCAGCAGTTACTCGCCGGGAGGGCCTCTGGATGGTGAGCAGTTCTTC	CASSYSPGGPLDGEQFF
TRBJ2-1	-	TRBD1	TRBV12-3/TRBV12-4	TGTGCCAGCAGCAGCGGGCCGCCGGGACAGGGGCATGAGCAGTTCTTC	CASSSGPPGQGHEQFF
TRBJ2-2	-	TRBD1	TRBV28	TGTGCCAGCACGTTAGGGGGCGCGAACACCGGGGAGCTGTTTTTT	CASTLGGANTGELFF
TRBJ2-7	many	TRBD2	TRBV6-2/TRBV6-3	TGTGCCAGCAGTTACGGGGCGGGAGCACCCTCTAGGGAGCAGTACTTC	CASSYGAGAPSREQYF
TRBJ2-1	few	-	TRBV7-6	TGTGCCAGCAAACCCATGTCCGGCGGGATGCAGTTCTTC	CASKPMSGGMQFF
TRBJ2-1	-	TRBD2	TRBV27	TGTGCCAGCAGTACCCCCCTAGCGGTCAATGAGCAGTTCTTC	CASSTPLAVNEQFF
TRBJ1-2	few	TRBD1	TRBV5-1	TGCGCCAGCAGCTCGGGACAGCCAACTAACTATGGCTACACCTTC	CASSSGQPTNYGYTF
TRBJ1-5	-	-	TRBV18	TGTGCCAGCTCCCGAGACGACTCTCAGCCCCAGCATTTT	CASSRDDSQPQHF
TRBJ2-5	few	-	TRBV5-1	TGCGCCAGCAGCGTAGAGGGAGGAGGGACCCAGTACTTC	CASSVEGGGTQYF
TRBJ2-1	-	TRBD2	TRBV5-1	TGCGCCAGCAGCTCCAAGACTAGCGGGGACGCTGAGCAGTTCTTC	CASSSKTSGDAEQFF
TRBJ2-4	-	-	TRBV20-1	TGCAGTGCCTCGCCGGGAACCAAAAACATTCAGTACTTC	CSASPGTKNIQYF
TRBJ2-1	-	-	TRBV6-6	TGTGCCAGCAGTTACGGACCCTGGTATGAGCAGTTCTTC	CASSYGPWYEQFF
TRBJ2-3	-	-	TRBV20-1	TGCAGTGCACCAACTAGTATGAACACAGATACGCAGTATTTT	CSAPTSMNTDTQYF
TRBJ2-1	many	-	TRBV2	TGTGCCAGCAGTGAAGAAGTAAATGAGCAGTTCTTC	CASSEEVNEQFF
TRBJ2-1	few	TRBD2	TRBV12-3/TRBV12-4	TGTGCCAGCAGTTCCGTTTCTAGCGGACTCTACAATGAGCAGTTCTTC	CASSSVSSGLYNEQFF
TRBJ1-1	many	-	TRBV20-1	TGCAGTGCTAGACCAAGGGATACTGAAGCTTTCTTT	CSARPRDTEAFF
TRBJ1-1	-	TRBD1	TRBV5-1	TGCGCCAGCAGCTTGGATCAGGGGGCGCTTTGGGCTTTCTTT	CASSLDQGALWAFF
TRBJ1-4	-	-	TRBV24-1	TGTGCCACCAGTGATTCCGGGACCGCGGGTGAAAAACTGTTTTTT	CATSDSGTAGEKLFF
TRBJ1-1	few	-	TRBV20-1	TGCAGTGCTAGAATCACTTTACTGGGGGACACTGAAGCTTTCTTT	CSARITLLGDTEAFF
TRBJ2-1	few	-	TRBV20-1	TGCAGTGCTAGCCAGACCAAAAATGAGCAGTTCTTC	CSASQTKNEQFF
TRBJ2-5	many	-	TRBV5-1	TGCGCCAGCAGCTTCTCCCCTGGGGGCGTAGAGACCCAGTACTTC	CASSFSPGGVETQYF
TRBJ2-2	-	TRBD1	TRBV24-1	TGTGCCACCAGTGATTCTATGACAGGGCAATATTCCGGGGAGCTGTTTTTT	CATSDSMTGQYSGELFF